Only one count was recorded for the clone carrying this T cell receptor (beta chain). Its specificity is unknown. Specified time point: week 23, last vaccination. The investigators gave 300 ug of mutant IDH1 20-mer peptide in each vaccine dose, together with topical imiquimod. TCRdb keeps only in-frame clones here, not all; method: immunoSEQ multiplex PCR. The sample consists of fewer than 45,000 clones, roughly 79% of them appearing once. Germline V gene sequence: CDR1 LGHNA, CDR2 YNFKEQ. V lost 0 bases and J lost 1, with 13 bases in between. There are 18 residues in the CDR3. This specimen comes from a study of a mutant IDH1 vaccine in newly diagnosed glioma.

This TCR came from a woman aged 40 to 50 with glioma. Some clones in this sample may be carry-over from other donors' samples. The chain links TRBV4-2 to TRBJ2-6; D gene ambiguous. Material: PBMCs, obtained from a glioma patient whose treatment included an IDH1 peptide vaccine. CDR3 sequence reads: CASSQDPPVRSGANVLTF. The CDR3 DNA follows: TGTGCCAGCAGCCAAGATCCCCCGGTGCGATCTGGGGCCAACGTCCTGACTTTC.